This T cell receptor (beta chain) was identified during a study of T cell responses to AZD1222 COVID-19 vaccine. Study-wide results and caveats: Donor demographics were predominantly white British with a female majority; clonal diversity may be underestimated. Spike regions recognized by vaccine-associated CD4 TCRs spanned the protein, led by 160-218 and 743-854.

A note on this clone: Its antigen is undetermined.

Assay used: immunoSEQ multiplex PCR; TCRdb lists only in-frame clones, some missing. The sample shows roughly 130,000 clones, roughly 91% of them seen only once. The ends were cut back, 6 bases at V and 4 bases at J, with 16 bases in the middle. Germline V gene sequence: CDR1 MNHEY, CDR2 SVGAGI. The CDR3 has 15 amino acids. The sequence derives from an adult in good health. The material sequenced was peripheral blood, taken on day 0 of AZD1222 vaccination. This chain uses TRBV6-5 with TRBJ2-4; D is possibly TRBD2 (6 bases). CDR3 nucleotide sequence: TGTGCCAGCAGCACGCCGGGGGAACCGAAAAACATTCAGTACTTC. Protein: CASSTPGEPKNIQYF.